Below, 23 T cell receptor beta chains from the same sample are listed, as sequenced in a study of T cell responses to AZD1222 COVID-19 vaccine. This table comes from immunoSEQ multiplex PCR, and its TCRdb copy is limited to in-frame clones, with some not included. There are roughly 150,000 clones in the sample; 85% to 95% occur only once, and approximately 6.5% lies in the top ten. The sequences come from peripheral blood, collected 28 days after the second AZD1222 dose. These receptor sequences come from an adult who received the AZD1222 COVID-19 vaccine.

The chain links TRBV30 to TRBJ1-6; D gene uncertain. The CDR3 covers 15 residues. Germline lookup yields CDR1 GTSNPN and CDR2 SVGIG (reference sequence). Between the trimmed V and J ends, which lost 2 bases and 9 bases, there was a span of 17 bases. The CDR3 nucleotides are TGTGCCTGGAGTCGGACCTCTCCGGACGGTTCACCCCTCCACTTT. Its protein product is CAWSRTSPDGSPLHF.

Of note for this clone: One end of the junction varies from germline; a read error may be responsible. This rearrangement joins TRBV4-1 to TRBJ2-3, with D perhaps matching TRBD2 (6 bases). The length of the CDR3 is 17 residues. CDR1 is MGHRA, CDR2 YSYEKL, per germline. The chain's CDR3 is CASSQETGVRGTDTQYF. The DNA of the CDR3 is TGCGCCAGCAGTCAAGAGACGGGGGTCAGAGGTACAGATACGCAGTATTTT.

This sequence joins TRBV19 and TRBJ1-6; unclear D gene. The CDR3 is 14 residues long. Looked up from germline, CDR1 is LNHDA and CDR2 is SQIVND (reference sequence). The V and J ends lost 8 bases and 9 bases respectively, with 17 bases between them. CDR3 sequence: CASRTGRTSSPLHF. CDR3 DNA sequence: TGTGCCAGTCGCACCGGGAGGACGAGTTCACCCCTCCACTTT.

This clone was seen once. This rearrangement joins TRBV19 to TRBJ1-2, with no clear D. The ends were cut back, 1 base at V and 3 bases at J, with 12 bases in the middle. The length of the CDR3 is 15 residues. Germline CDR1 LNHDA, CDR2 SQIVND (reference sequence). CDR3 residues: CASSIVADRDYGYTF. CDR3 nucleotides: TGTGCCAGTAGTATAGTTGCGGATAGGGACTATGGCTACACCTTC.

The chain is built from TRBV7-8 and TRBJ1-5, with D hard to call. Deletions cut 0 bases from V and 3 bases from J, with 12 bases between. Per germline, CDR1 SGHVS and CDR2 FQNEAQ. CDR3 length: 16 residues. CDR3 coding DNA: TGTGCCAGCAGCTTAGCCCGTGGGCGGACCAATCAGCCCCAGCATTTT. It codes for CASSLARGRTNQPQHF.

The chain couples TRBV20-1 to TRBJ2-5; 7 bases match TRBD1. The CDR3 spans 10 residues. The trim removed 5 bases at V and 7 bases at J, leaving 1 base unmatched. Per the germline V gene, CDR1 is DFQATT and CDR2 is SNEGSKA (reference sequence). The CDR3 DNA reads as TGCAGTGCTGAGGGGGCGACCCAGTACTTC. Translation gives CSAEGATQYF.

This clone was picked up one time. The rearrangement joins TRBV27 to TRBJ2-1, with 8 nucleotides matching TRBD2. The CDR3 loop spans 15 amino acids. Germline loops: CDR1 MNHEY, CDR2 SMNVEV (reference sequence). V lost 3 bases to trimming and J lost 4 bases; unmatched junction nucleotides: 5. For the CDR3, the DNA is TGTGCCAGCAGTTTGGCCAGCGGGGGTTACAATGAGCAGTTCTTC. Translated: CASSLASGGYNEQFF.

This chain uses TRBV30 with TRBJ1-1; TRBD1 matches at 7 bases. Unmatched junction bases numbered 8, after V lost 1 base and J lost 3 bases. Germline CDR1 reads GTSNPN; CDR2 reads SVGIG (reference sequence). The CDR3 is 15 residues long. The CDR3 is CAWSGTGGGYTEAFF. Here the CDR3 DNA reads TGTGCCTGGAGTGGGACAGGCGGGGGGTACACTGAAGCTTTCTTT.

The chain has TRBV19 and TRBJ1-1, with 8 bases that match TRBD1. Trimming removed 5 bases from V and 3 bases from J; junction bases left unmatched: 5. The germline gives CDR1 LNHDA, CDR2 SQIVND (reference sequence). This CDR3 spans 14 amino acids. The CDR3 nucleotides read TGTGCCAGTAGTCGTACAGGGGGGGACACTGAAGCTTTCTTT. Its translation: CASSRTGGDTEAFF.

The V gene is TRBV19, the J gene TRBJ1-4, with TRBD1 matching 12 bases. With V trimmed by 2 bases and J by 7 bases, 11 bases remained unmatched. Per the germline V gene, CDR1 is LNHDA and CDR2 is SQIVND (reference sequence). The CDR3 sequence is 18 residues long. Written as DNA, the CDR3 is TGTGCCAGTAGTATACCGGGACAGGGGGCGGTTCGGGCTGAAAAACTGTTTTTT. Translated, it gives CASSIPGQGAVRAEKLFF.

The CDR3 is CASSASGMNNEQFF. CDR3 in DNA: TGTGCCAGCAGCGCTAGCGGGATGAACAATGAGCAGTTCTTC. The rearrangement links TRBV11-3 to TRBJ2-1; 9 bases agree with TRBD2. V lost 5 bases, J lost 5 bases, and 4 bases stayed unmatched. In germline, CDR1 is SGHNT, CDR2 YENEEA. The CDR3 loop spans 14 amino acids.

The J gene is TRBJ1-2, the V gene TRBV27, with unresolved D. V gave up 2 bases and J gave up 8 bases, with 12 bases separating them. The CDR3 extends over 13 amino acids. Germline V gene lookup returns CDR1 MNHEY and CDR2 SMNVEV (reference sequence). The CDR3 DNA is TGTGCCAGCAGTTTAACGTCGTTGTGGGGCTACACCTTC. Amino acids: CASSLTSLWGYTF.

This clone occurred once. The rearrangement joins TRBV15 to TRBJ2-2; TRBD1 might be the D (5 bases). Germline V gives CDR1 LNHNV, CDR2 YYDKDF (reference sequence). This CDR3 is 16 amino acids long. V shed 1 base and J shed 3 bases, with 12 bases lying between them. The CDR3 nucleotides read TGTGCCACCAGCAGAGGGGGCGGTGGTGACACCGGGGAGCTGTTTTTT. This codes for CATSRGGGGDTGELFF.

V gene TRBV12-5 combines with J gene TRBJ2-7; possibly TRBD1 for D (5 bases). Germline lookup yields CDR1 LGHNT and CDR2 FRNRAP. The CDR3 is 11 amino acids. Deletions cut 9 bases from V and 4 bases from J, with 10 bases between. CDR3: CASSDSYEQYF. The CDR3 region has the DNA TGTGCTAGCTCCGACAGTTACGAGCAGTACTTC.

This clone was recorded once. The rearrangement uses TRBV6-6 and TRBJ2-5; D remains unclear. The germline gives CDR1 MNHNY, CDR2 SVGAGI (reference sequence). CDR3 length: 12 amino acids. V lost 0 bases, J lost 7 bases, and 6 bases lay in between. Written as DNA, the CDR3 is TGTGCCAGCAGTTACTCGGGCGGGACCCAGTACTTC. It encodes CASSYSGGTQYF.

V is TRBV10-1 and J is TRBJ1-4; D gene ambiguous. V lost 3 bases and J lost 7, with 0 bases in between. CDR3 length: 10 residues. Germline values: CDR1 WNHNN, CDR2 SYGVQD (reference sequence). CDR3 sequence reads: CASSDEKLFF. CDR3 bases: TGCGCCAGCAGTGATGAAAAACTGTTTTTT.

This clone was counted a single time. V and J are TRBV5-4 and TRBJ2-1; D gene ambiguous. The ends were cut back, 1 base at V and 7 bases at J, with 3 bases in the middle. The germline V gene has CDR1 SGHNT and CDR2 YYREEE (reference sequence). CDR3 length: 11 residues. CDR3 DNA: TGTGCCAGCAGCTTGCTGAATGAGCAGTTCTTC. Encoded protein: CASSLLNEQFF.

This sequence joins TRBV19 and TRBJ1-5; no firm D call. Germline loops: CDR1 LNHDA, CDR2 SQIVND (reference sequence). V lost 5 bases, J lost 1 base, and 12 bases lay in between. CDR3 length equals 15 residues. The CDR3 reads CASSLWTGSNQPQHF. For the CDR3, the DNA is TGTGCCAGTAGTCTGTGGACCGGAAGCAATCAGCCCCAGCATTTT. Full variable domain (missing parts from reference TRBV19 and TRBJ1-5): DGGITQSPKYLFRKEGQNVTLSCEQNLNHDAMYWYRQDPGQGLRLIYYSQIVNDFQKGDIAEGYSVSREKKESFPLTVTSAQKNPTAFYLCASSLWTGSNQPQHFGDGTRLSIL.

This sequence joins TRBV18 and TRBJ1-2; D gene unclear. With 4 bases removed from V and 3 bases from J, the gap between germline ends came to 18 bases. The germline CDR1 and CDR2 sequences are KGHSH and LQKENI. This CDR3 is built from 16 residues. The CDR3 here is CASSLAERSQYYGYTF. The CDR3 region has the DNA TGTGCCAGCTCACTGGCGGAACGATCGCAATACTATGGCTACACCTTC. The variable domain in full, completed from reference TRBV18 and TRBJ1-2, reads NAGVMQNPRHLVRRRGQEARLRCSPMKGHSHVYWYRQLPEEGLKFMVYLQKENIIDESGMPKERFSAEFPKEGPSILRIQQVVRGDSAAYFCASSLAERSQYYGYTFGSGTRLTVV.

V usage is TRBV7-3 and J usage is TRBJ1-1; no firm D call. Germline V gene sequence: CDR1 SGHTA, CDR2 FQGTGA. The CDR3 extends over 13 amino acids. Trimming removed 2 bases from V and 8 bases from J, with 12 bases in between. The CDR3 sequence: CASSLGERGEAFF. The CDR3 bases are TGTGCCAGCAGCTTAGGTGAACGAGGGGAAGCTTTCTTT.

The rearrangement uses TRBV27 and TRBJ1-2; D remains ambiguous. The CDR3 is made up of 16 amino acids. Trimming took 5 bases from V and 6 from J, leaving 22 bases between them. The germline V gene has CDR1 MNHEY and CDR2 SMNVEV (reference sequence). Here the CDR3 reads CASSGAMTEVWDGYTF. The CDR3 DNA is TGTGCCAGCAGTGGAGCAATGACGGAAGTTTGGGATGGCTACACCTTC.

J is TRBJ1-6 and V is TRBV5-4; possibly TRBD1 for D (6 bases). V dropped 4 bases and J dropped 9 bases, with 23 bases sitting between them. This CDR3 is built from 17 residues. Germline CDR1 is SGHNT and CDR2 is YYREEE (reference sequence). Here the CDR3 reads CASSPFGRQENGSPLHF. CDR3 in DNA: TGTGCCAGCAGCCCCTTCGGGAGACAGGAAAATGGTTCACCCCTCCACTTT.

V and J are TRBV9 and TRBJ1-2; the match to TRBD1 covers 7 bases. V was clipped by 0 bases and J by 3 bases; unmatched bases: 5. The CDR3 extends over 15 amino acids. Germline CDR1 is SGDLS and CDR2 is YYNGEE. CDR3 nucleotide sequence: TGTGCCAGCAGCGTAGAGGTCGGGACAGACTATGGCTACACCTTC. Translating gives CASSVEVGTDYGYTF.